A selection of T cell receptor beta chains follows, all from one sample in a study of regulatory T cells in long-lasting Graves disease. TCRdb processed the multiplex PCR reads anew with MiXCR; each CDR3 protein has one entry. The sample lists under 500,000 distinct CDR3 sequences; roughly 17% were seen once. The same data also went into a second study, on T cells in Graves' hyperthyroidism and ophthalmopathy.

Specimen: peripheral blood mononuclear cells (PBMCs), collected at new diagnosis, from a patient treated with antithyroid drugs. These receptors were taken from a woman aged 25 to 39 with Graves disease. Each CDR3 is given with its conserved first and last residue. The D gene is left open where the match is weak. Not all rows give a size; the values are once, few, many and, for expanded clones, a class.

v_call	clone_size	d_call	j_call	cdr3_aa	cdr3_nt
TRBV6-1	many	NA	TRBJ2-7	CASSWGPPARVKEQYF	TGTGCCAGCAGCTGGGGACCCCCCGCTCGGGTAAAAGAGCAGTACTTC
TRBV2	many	NA	TRBJ1-3	CASKAGSAISGNTIYF	TGTGCCAGCAAGGCGGGGTCAGCTATCTCTGGAAACACCATATATTTT
TRBV18	few	NA	TRBJ1-1	CASSRPTGSTEAFF	TGTGCCAGCTCACGTCCGACAGGATCTACTGAAGCTTTCTTT
TRBV5-5	NA	NA	TRBJ1-6	CASSQEDRILHNSPLHF	TGTGCCAGCAGCCAAGAGGACAGAATCCTTCATAATTCACCCCTCCACTTT
TRBV13	once	NA	TRBJ2-1	CASSSSGSGAYEQFF	TGTGCCAGCAGCTCTTCGGGATCGGGGGCATACGAGCAGTTCTTC
TRBV20-1	few	TRBD2	TRBJ2-7	CSATSPREDYEQHF	TGCAGTGCCACAAGCCCGCGGGAGGACTACGAGCAGCACTTC
TRBV13	NA	NA	TRBJ2-1	CASNLDGRYNEQFF	TGTGCCAGCAACTTAGATGGGCGGTACAATGAGCAGTTCTTC
TRBV20-1	many	TRBD2	TRBJ2-7	CSVKAGAGVYEQYF	TGCAGTGTTAAAGCGGGAGCGGGGGTCTACGAGCAGTACTTC
TRBV7-8	many	NA	TRBJ1-1	CASSPSTVEAFF	TGTGCCAGCAGCCCAAGCACCGTTGAAGCTTTCTTT
TRBV20-1	many	NA	TRBJ1-6	CSARQTGPYNSPLHF	TGCAGTGCTAGACAAACAGGGCCCTATAATTCACCCCTCCACTTT
TRBV28	NA	TRBD2	TRBJ2-1	CASSTGTSGRTSSYNEQFF	TGTGCCAGCAGCACCGGGACTAGCGGGAGGACAAGCTCCTACAATGAGCAGTTCTTC
TRBV10-3	many	NA	TRBJ2-1	CATRAQGSDNEQFF	TGTGCCACCAGGGCTCAGGGTTCGGACAATGAGCAGTTCTTC
TRBV5-6	many	NA	TRBJ1-1	CASRYRGEEAFF	TGTGCCAGCAGGTACCGGGGGGAAGAAGCTTTCTTT
TRBV19	few	NA	TRBJ2-7	CATQGDKYEQYF	TGTGCCACTCAAGGGGACAAATACGAGCAGTACTTC
TRBV6-1	many	NA	TRBJ2-7	CASSVGGPGYEQYF	TGTGCCAGCAGTGTGGGCGGGCCGGGGTACGAGCAGTACTTC
TRBV5-1	NA	NA	TRBJ2-2	CASSLEQGTYTGELFF	TGCGCCAGCAGCTTGGAACAGGGGACTTACACCGGGGAGCTGTTTTTT
TRBV28	NA	NA	TRBJ1-5	CASSSKRAGQPQHF	TGTGCCAGCAGCTCCAAGAGGGCAGGACAGCCCCAGCATTTT
TRBV20-1	many	TRBD1	TRBJ1-2	CSARDQYGQGYGYTF	TGCAGTGCTAGAGATCAATACGGACAGGGCTATGGCTACACCTTC
TRBV18	many	TRBD1	TRBJ2-2	CASSLNRDRLPGELFF	TGTGCCAGCTCACTCAACCGGGACAGACTTCCCGGGGAGCTGTTTTTT
TRBV7-8	many	NA	TRBJ2-7	CASSTISGTGYYEQYF	TGTGCCAGCAGCACCATATCCGGGACGGGCTACTACGAGCAGTACTTC
TRBV9	few	NA	TRBJ2-5	CASSASQTSQGWETQYF	TGTGCCAGCAGCGCTTCCCAGACGTCGCAGGGTTGGGAGACCCAGTACTTC
TRBV6-1	NA	NA	TRBJ1-1	CASSGRQASNTEAFF	TGTGCCAGCAGTGGGAGACAGGCGTCGAACACTGAAGCTTTCTTT
TRBV25-1	NA	NA	TRBJ2-3	CASSDGRTDTQYF	TGTGCCAGCAGTGACGGTCGCACAGATACGCAGTATTTT
TRBV3-1	many	TRBD1	TRBJ2-3	CASSHPEDRGHTQYF	TGTGCCAGCAGCCATCCCGAGGACAGGGGCCATACGCAGTATTTT
TRBV7-9	few	NA	TRBJ1-2	CASSLVSVGGSARHGYTF	TGTGCCAGCAGCTTAGTTTCAGTGGGGGGCTCCGCACGCCATGGCTACACCTTC
TRBV11-2	NA	NA	TRBJ2-2	CASSLVLGLTPGSCFF	NA
TRBV5-1	many	NA	TRBJ1-1	CATSKDGNTEAFF	TGCGCCACCTCTAAGGACGGGAACACTGAAGCTTTCTTT
TRBV28	many	NA	TRBJ2-7	CASSQAGEMSYEQYF	TGTGCCAGCAGCCAGGCTGGGGAGATGTCCTACGAGCAGTACTTC
TRBV5-4	NA	TRBD2	TRBJ2-1	CASSSIKGLARGEYNEQFF	TGTGCCAGCAGCTCCATTAAAGGACTAGCCCGGGGAGAATACAATGAGCAGTTCTTC
TRBV27	few	TRBD1	TRBJ1-2	CASSLSPQGASGYTF	TGTGCCAGCAGTTTATCGCCACAGGGGGCGAGTGGCTACACCTTC
TRBV5-1	many	NA	TRBJ1-5	CASSFLAGAGQPQHF	TGTGCCAGCAGCTTTCTGGCAGGGGCCGGTCAGCCCCAGCATTTT
TRBV7-2	NA	NA	TRBJ1-1	CASSTPGQPNTEAFF	TGTGCCAGCAGCACCCCCGGACAGCCCAACACTGAAGCTTTCTTT
TRBV11-2	many	NA	TRBJ1-1	CASQTSRAQNTEAFF	TGTGCCTCACAAACTTCCCGGGCTCAGAACACTGAAGCTTTCTTT
TRBV12-3/TRBV12-4	NA	TRBD2	TRBJ2-7	CASSLAGSGRAQYF	TGTGCCAGCAGTTTAGCGGGTAGCGGGAGAGCGCAGTACTTC
TRBV30	many	NA	TRBJ1-1	CAWSLGIGNTEAFF	TGTGCCTGGAGCCTGGGGATAGGGAACACTGAAGCTTTCTTT
TRBV30	many	NA	TRBJ2-7	CAWKSSYEQYF	TGTGCCTGGAAGTCCTCCTACGAGCAGTACTTC
TRBV7-9	many	TRBD1	TRBJ1-2	CASSSTTDRGSYGYTF	TGTGCCAGCAGCTCAACAACGGACAGGGGTTCCTATGGCTACACCTTC
TRBV12-3/TRBV12-4	NA	TRBD2	TRBJ2-1	CASSKGLAGMYNEQFF	TGTGCCAGCAGCAAGGGACTAGCGGGGATGTACAATGAGCAGTTCTTC
TRBV28	few	NA	TRBJ1-4	CASSETGRRTNEKLFF	TGTGCCAGCAGTGAAACAGGACGAAGAACTAATGAAAAACTGTTTTTT
TRBV4-1	few	NA	TRBJ1-4	CASSLGGENEKLFF	TGCGCCAGCAGCCTGGGAGGGGAAAATGAAAAACTGTTTTTT
TRBV7-9	few	NA	TRBJ2-1	CASSAGTAQKFF	TGTGCCAGCAGCGCAGGGACCGCTCAAAAGTTCTTC
TRBV28	few	TRBD2	TRBJ2-7	CASGREAMNYEQYF	TGTGCCAGCGGGCGGGAGGCAATGAACTACGAGCAGTACTTC
TRBV4-3	few	TRBD2	TRBJ2-7	CASSQGSFGGLQSYEQYF	TGCGCCAGCAGCCAAGGAAGTTTCGGGGGACTACAGTCCTACGAGCAGTACTTC
TRBV7-2	few	TRBD2	TRBJ2-1	CASSFARDYVNEQFF	TGTGCCAGCAGCTTCGCCCGGGACTACGTCAATGAGCAGTTCTTC
TRBV28	many	NA	TRBJ2-4	CASTQRGGSKNIQYF	TGTGCCAGCACACAGAGGGGGGGGTCCAAAAACATTCAGTACTTC
TRBV20-1	many	NA	TRBJ1-1	CSAPGGGPEAFF	TGCAGTGCCCCCGGTGGGGGACCCGAAGCTTTCTTT
TRBV2	many	NA	TRBJ2-5	CASSESAGVETQYF	TGTGCCAGCAGTGAATCGGCAGGGGTAGAGACCCAGTACTTC
TRBV7-2	many	TRBD2	TRBJ2-3	CASSRGSGRSTDTQYF	TGTGCCAGCAGCCGAGGAAGCGGGAGGAGCACAGATACGCAGTATTTT
TRBV2	NA	NA	TRBJ2-7	CASSPWDSATYEQYF	TGTGCCAGCAGCCCCTGGGATAGCGCCACCTACGAGCAGTACTTC
TRBV11-3	many	TRBD2	TRBJ2-1	CASSPGSGSNEQFF	TGTGCCAGCAGCCCTGGGAGCGGGAGTAATGAGCAGTTCTTC
TRBV15	few	TRBD1	TRBJ2-5	CATSREPRDSLQETQYF	TGTGCCACCAGCAGAGAGCCCAGGGACAGCTTACAAGAGACCCAGTACTTC
TRBV28	many	TRBD1	TRBJ2-7	CASSYNLDRRSLYEQYF	TGTGCCAGCAGTTACAATCTGGACAGGAGATCACTCTACGAGCAGTACTTC
TRBV6-1	few	NA	TRBJ1-5	CASSPWDSNQPQHF	TGTGCCAGCAGTCCGTGGGACAGCAATCAGCCCCAGCATTTT
TRBV4-3	few	NA	TRBJ2-1	CASSQMRAATVYNEQFF	TGCGCCAGCAGCCAAATGAGGGCGGCTACTGTTTACAATGAGCAGTTCTTC
TRBV6-2/TRBV6-3	NA	NA	TRBJ1-1	CASSYSREDTEAFF	TGTGCCAGCAGTTACTCACGCGAAGACACTGAAGCTTTCTTT
TRBV4-1	NA	TRBD2	TRBJ2-2	CASSLGLAGNPGELFF	TGCGCCAGCAGCCTGGGACTAGCGGGAAATCCCGGGGAGCTGTTTTTT
TRBV7-8	NA	NA	TRBJ1-5	CATQSPNQPQHF	TGTGCCACCCAAAGCCCCAATCAGCCCCAGCATTTT
TRBV18	many	TRBD1	TRBJ1-1	CASSPLGQGAGDTEAFF	TGTGCCAGCTCACCTCTGGGACAGGGGGCTGGTGACACTGAAGCTTTCTTT
TRBV29-1	many	NA	TRBJ2-5	CSVDPGEETQYF	TGCAGCGTTGACCCGGGGGAGGAGACCCAGTACTTC